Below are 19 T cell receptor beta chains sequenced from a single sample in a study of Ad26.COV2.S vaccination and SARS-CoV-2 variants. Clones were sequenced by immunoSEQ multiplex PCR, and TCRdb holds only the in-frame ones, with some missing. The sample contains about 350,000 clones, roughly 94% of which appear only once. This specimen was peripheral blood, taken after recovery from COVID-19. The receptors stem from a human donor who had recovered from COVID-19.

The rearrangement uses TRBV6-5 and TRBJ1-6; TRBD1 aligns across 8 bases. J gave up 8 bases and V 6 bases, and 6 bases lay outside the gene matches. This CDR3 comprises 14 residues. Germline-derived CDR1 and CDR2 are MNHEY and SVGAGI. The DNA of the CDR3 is TGTGCCAGCAGCGGACAGGGTATTCATTCACCCCTCCACTTT. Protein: CASSGQGIHSPLHF.

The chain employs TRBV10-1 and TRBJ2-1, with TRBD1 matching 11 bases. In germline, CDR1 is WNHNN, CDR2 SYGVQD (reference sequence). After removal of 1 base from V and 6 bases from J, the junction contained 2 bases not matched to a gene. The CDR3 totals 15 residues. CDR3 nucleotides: TGCGCCAGCAGTGAGTGGACAGGGGGCCTCAATGAGCAGTTCTTC. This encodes CASSEWTGGLNEQFF.

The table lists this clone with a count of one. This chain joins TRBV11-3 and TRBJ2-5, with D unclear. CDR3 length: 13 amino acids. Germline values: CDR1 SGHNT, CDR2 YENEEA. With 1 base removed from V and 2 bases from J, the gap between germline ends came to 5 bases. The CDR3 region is CASSLVGQETQYF. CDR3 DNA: TGTGCCAGCAGCTTAGTCGGGCAAGAGACCCAGTACTTC.

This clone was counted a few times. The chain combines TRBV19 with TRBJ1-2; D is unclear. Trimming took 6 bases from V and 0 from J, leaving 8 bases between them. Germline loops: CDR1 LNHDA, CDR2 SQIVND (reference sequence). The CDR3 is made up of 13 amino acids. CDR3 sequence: CASRNGANYGYTF. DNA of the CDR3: TGTGCCAGTAGAAACGGAGCTAACTATGGCTACACCTTC.

CDR3 region: CASSVGATSYGYTF. In nucleotides, the CDR3 is TGTGCCAGCAGCGTTGGGGCCACCTCCTATGGCTACACCTTC. The chain links TRBV9 to TRBJ1-2; maybe TRBD1 (5 bases). The CDR3 sequence is 14 residues long. V gave up 2 bases and J gave up 4 bases, with 12 bases separating them. Germline V gene lookup returns CDR1 SGDLS and CDR2 YYNGEE.

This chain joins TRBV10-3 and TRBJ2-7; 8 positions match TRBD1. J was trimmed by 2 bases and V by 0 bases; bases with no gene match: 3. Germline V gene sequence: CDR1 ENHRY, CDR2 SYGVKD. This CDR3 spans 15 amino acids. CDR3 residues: CAISESTGATYEQYF. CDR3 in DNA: TGTGCCATCAGTGAGTCGACAGGGGCCACCTACGAGCAGTACTTC.

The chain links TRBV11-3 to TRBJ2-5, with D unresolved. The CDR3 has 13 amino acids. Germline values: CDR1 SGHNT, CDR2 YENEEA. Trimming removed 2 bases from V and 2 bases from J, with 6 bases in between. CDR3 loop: CASSLTQQETQYF. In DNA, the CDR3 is TGTGCCAGCAGCTTAACTCAGCAAGAGACCCAGTACTTC. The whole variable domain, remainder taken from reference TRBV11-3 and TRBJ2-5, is EAGVVQSPRYKIIEKKQPVAFWCNPISGHNTLYWYLQNLGQGPELLIRYENEEAVDDSQLPKDRFSAERLKGVDSTLKIQPAELGDSAVYLCASSLTQQETQYFGPGTRLLVL.

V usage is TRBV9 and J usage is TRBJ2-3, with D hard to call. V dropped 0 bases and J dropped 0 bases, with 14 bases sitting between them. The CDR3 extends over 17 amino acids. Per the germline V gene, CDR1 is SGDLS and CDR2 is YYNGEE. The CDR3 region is CASSVERASSSTDTQYF. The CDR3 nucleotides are TGTGCCAGCAGCGTAGAGCGAGCATCGTCTAGCACAGATACGCAGTATTTT.

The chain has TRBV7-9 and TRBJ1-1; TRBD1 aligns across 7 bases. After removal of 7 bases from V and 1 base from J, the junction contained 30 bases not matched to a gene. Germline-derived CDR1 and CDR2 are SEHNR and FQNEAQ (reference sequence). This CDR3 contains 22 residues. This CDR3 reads CASTTFTEQGGGSYNGNTEAFF. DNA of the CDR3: TGTGCCAGCACCACTTTCACTGAGCAGGGGGGAGGAAGCTACAACGGGAACACTGAAGCTTTCTTT. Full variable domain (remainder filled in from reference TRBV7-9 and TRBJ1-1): DTGVSQNPRHKITKRGQNVTFRCDPISEHNRLYWYRQTLGQGPEFLTYFQNEAQLEKSRLLSDRFSAERPKGSFSTLEIQRTEQGDSAMYLCASTTFTEQGGGSYNGNTEAFFGQGTRLTVV.

CDR3 DNA: TGTGCCAGCAGCGTTTTAAGCGGGGGGACCTACGAGCAGTACTTC. This sequence encodes CASSVLSGGTYEQYF. This chain joins TRBV9 and TRBJ2-7; 9 bases fit TRBD2. V lost 2 bases, J lost 2 bases, and 5 bases stayed unmatched. The CDR3 spans 15 residues. Germline CDR1 SGDLS, CDR2 YYNGEE. Full variable domain (rest looked up from reference TRBV9 and TRBJ2-7): DSGVTQTPKHLITATGQRVTLRCSPRSGDLSVYWYQQSLDQGLQFLIQYYNGEERAKGNILERFSAQQFPDLHSELNLSSLELGDSALYFCASSVLSGGTYEQYFGPGTRLTVT.

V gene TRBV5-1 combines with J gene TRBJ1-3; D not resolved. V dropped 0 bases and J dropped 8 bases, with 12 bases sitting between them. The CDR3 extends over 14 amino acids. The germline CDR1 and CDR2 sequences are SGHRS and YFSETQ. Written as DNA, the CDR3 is TGCGCCAGCAGCTTGGACAGACTCCCAGACACCATATATTTT. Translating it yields CASSLDRLPDTIYF.

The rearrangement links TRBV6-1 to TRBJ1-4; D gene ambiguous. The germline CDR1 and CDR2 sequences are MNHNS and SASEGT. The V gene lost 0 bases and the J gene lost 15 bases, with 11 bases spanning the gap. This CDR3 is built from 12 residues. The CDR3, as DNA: TGTGCCAGCAGTGAAGCGCTTTCCGGGGTGTTTTTT. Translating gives CASSEALSGVFF.

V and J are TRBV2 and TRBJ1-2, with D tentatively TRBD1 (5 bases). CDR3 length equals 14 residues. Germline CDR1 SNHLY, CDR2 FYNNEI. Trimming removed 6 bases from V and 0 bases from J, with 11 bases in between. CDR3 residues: CASRGRTTNYGYTF. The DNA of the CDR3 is TGTGCCAGCAGGGGACGGACCACTAACTATGGCTACACCTTC.

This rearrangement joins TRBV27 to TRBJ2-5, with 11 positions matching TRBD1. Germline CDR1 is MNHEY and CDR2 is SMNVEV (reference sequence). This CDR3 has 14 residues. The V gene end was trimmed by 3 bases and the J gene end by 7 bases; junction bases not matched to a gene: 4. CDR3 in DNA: TGTGCCAGCAGTTTGGGACAGGGGGACGGGACCCAGTACTTC. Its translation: CASSLGQGDGTQYF.

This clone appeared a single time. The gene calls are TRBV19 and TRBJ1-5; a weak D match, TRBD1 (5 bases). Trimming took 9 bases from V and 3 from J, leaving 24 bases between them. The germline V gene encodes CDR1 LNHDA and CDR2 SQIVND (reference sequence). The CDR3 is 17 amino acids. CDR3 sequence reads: CASATLGTAALNQPQHF. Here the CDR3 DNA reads TGTGCCAGCGCCACATTAGGGACCGCGGCGCTCAATCAGCCCCAGCATTTT.

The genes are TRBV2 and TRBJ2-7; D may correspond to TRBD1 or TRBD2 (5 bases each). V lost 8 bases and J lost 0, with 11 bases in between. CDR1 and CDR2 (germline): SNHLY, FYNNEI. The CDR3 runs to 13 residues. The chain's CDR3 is CASGTGPSYEQYF. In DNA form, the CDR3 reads TGTGCCAGCGGGACCGGGCCCTCCTACGAGCAGTACTTC.

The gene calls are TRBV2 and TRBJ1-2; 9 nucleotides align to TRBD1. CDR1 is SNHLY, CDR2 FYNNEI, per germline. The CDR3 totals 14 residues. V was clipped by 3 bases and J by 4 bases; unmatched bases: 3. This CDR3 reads CASSEGDRVYGYTF. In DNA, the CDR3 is TGTGCCAGCAGTGAGGGGGACAGGGTCTATGGCTACACCTTC.

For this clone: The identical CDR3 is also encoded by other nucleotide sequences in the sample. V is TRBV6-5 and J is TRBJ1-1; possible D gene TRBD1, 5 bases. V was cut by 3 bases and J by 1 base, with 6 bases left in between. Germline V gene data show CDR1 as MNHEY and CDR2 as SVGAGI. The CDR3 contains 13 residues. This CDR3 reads CASSYGQNTEAFF. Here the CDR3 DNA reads TGTGCCAGCAGTTATGGACAGAACACTGAAGCTTTCTTT.

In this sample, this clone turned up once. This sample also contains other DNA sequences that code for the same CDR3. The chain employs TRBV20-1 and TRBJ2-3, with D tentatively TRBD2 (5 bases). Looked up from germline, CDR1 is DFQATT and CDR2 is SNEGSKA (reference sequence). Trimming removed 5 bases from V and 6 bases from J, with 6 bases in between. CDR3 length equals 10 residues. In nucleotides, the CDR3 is TGCAGTGCTCGGAGGGATACGCAGTATTTT. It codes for CSARRDTQYF.